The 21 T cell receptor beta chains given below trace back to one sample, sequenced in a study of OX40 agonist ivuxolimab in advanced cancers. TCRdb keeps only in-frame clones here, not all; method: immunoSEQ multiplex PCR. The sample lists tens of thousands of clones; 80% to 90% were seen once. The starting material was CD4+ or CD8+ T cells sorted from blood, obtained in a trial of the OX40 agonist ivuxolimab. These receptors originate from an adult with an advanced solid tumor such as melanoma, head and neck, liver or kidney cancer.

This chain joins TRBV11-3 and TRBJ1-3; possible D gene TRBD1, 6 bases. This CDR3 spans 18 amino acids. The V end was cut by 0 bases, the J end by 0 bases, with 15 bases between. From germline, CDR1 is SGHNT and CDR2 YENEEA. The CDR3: CASSLDQGGSSSGNTIYF. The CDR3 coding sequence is TGTGCCAGCAGCTTAGATCAAGGGGGTTCGAGCTCTGGAAACACCATATATTTT.

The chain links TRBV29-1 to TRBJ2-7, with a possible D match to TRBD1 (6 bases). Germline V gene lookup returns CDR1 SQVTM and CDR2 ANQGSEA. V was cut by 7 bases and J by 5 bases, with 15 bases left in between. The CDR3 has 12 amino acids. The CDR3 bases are TGCAGCGCCTCGGACAGCCTCGACGAGCAGTACTTC. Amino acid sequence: CSASDSLDEQYF.

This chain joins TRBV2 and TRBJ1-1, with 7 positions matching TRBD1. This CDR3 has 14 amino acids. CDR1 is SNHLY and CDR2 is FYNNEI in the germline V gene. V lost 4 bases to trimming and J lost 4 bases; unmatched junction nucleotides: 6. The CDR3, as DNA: TGTGCCAGCAGTGGGATAGGGGGCGGCACTGAAGCTTTCTTT. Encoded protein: CASSGIGGGTEAFF.

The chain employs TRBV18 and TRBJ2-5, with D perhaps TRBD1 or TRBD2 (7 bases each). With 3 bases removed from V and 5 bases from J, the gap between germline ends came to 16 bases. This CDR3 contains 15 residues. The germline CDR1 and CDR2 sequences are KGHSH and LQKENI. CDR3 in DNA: TGTGCCAGCTCACCTAACAGGGGAGGGCAGGAGACCCAGTACTTC. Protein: CASSPNRGGQETQYF.

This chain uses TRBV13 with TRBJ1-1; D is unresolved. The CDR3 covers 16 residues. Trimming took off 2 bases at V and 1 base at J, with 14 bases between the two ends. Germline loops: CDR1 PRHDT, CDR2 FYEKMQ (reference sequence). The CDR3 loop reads CASSLLGSYENTEAFF. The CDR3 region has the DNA TGTGCCAGCAGCTTATTGGGGTCATATGAGAACACTGAAGCTTTCTTT.

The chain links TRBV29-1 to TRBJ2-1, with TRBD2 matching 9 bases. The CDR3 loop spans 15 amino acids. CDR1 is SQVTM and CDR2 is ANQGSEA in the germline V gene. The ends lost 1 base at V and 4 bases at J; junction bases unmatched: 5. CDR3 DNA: TGCAGCGTTGAAGGCGGAGCGGGGGGATACAATGAGCAGTTCTTC. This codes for CSVEGGAGGYNEQFF.

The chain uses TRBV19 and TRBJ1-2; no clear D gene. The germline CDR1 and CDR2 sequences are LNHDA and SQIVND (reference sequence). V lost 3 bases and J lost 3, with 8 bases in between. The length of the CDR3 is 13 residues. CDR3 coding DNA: TGTGCCAGTAGTATGAGGTCAGACTATGGCTACACCTTC. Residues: CASSMRSDYGYTF. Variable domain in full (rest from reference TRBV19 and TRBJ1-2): DGGITQSPKYLFRKEGQNVTLSCEQNLNHDAMYWYRQDPGQGLRLIYYSQIVNDFQKGDIAEGYSVSREKKESFPLTVTSAQKNPTAFYLCASSMRSDYGYTFGSGTRLTVV.

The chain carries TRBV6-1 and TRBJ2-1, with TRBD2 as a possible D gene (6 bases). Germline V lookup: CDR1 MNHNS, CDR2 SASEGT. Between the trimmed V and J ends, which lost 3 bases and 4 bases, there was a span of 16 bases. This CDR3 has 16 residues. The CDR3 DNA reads TGTGCCAGCAGTGACCCCGGGATAGCGGAGTACAATGAGCAGTTCTTC. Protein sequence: CASSDPGIAEYNEQFF.

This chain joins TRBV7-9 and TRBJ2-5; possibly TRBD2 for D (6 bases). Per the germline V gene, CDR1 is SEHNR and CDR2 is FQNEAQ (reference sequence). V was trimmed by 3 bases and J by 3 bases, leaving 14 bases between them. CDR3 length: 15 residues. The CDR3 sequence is CASSLRLGSKETQYF. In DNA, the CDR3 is TGTGCCAGCAGCTTGCGACTAGGGAGTAAAGAGACCCAGTACTTC.

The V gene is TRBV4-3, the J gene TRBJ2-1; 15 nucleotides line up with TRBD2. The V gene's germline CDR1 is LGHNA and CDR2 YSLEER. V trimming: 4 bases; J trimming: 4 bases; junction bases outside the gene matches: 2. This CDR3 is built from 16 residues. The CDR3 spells CASSLGLAGGYNEQFF. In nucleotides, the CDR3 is TGCGCCAGCAGCCTGGGACTAGCGGGAGGTTACAATGAGCAGTTCTTC.

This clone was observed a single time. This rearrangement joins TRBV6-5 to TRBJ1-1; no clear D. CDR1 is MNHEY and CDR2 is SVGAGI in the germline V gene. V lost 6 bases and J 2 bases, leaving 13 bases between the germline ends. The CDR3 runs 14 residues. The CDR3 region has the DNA TGTGCCAGCAGAAATCCCATAGGAAACACTGAAGCTTTCTTT. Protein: CASRNPIGNTEAFF.

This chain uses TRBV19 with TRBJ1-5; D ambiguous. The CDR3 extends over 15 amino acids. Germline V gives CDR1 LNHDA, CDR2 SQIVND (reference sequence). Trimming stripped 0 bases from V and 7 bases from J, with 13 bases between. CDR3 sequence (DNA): TGTGCCAGTAGTATAGATCTGTGGGGAGACCAGCCCCAGCATTTT. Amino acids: CASSIDLWGDQPQHF.

CDR3 in DNA: TGTGCTAGTGGTTTGCAGGGGGCTAGCGAGCAGTACTTC. Its translation: CASGLQGASEQYF. The rearrangement links TRBV12-5 to TRBJ2-7; 8 nucleotides agree with TRBD1. Looked up from germline, CDR1 is LGHNT and CDR2 is FRNRAP. V dropped 2 bases and J dropped 6; count of bases not matched to a gene: 3. The CDR3 has 13 amino acids.

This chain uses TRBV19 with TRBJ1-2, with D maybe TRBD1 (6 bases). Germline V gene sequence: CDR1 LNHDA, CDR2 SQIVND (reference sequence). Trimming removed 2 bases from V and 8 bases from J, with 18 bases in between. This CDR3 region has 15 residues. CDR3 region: CASSITGAEVSGYTF. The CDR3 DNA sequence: TGTGCCAGTAGTATAACGGGGGCAGAAGTTTCAGGCTACACCTTC.

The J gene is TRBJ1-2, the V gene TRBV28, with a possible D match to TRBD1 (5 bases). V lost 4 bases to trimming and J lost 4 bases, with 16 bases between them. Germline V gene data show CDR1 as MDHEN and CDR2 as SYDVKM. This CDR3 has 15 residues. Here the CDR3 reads CASSSSSGYGYGYTF. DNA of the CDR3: TGTGCCAGCAGTTCCTCGTCAGGGTATGGCTATGGCTACACCTTC.

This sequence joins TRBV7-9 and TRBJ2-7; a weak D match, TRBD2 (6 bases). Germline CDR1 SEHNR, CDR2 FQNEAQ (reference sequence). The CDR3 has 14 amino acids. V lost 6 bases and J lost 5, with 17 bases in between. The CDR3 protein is CASSLGGPGDEQYF. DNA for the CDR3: TGTGCCAGCAGTCTGGGGGGACCCGGCGACGAGCAGTACTTC. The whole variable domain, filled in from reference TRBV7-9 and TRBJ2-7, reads DTGVSQNPRHKITKRGQNVTFRCDPISEHNRLYWYRQTLGQGPEFLTYFQNEAQLEKSRLLSDRFSAERPKGSFSTLEIQRTEQGDSAMYLCASSLGGPGDEQYFGPGTRLTVT.

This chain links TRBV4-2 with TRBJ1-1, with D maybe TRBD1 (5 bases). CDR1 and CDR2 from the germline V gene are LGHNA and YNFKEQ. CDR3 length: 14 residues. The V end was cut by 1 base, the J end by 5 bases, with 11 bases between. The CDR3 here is CASSQGGARTEAFF. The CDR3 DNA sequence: TGTGCCAGCAGCCAAGGTGGGGCGCGGACTGAAGCTTTCTTT.

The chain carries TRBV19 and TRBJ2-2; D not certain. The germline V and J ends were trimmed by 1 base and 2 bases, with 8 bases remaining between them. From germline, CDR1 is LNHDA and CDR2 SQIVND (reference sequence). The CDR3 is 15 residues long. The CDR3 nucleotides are TGTGCCAGTAGTATAGTGGGCAGAAACACCGGGGAGCTGTTTTTT. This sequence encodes CASSIVGRNTGELFF.

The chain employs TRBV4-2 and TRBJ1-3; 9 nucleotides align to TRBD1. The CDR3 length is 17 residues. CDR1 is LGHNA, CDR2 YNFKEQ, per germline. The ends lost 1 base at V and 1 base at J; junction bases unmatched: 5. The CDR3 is CASSQGGTGRSGNTIYF. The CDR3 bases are TGTGCCAGCAGCCAAGGGGGGACAGGGCGATCTGGAAACACCATATATTTT.

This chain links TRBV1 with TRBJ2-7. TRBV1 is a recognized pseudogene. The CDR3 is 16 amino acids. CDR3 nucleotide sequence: TGCACCAGCAGCAGTTGTAGGATAAGGGGGGCCTACGAGCAGTACTTC. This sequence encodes CTSSSCRIRGAYEQYF.

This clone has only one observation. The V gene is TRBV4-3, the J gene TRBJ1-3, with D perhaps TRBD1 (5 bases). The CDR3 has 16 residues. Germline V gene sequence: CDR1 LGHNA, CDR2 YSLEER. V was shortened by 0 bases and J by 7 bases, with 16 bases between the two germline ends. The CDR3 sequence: CASSQDPGAGTNTIYF. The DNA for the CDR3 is TGCGCCAGCAGCCAAGATCCGGGCGCGGGGACGAACACCATATATTTT.